The 24 T cell receptor beta chains listed next were all sequenced from one sample in a study of PD-1 blockade in classical Hodgkin lymphoma. Time point of the sample: cycle 4 day 1 (C4D1), after five to seven weeks of nivolumab. Patients all relapsed after autologous stem cell transplantation, and there was variation in brentuximab vedotin exposure. CD4+ T cells were purified from thawed PBMCs by negative selection. Assay: immunoSEQ multiplex PCR; the TCRdb copy retains only in-frame clones and omits some. The sample shows some 19,000 clones, more than 65% of them seen only once. Sequencing used CD4+ T cells from blood, obtained before the fourth cycle of nivolumab. Receptors were obtained from a human donor with classical Hodgkin lymphoma.

The chain couples TRBV30 to TRBJ1-3; 9 bases fit TRBD1. The germline V gene encodes CDR1 GTSNPN and CDR2 SVGIG (reference sequence). This CDR3 region has 15 residues. The V gene end was trimmed by 0 bases and the J gene end by 4 bases; junction bases not matched to a gene: 4. DNA for the CDR3: TGTGCCTGGAGTGTACAGGGGGCGTCAGGAAACACCATATATTTT. It yields the protein CAWSVQGASGNTIYF.

This chain connects TRBV5-8 to TRBJ2-5; the D gene is possibly TRBD2 (6 bases). In germline, CDR1 is SGHTS, CDR2 YDEGEE. The CDR3 covers 16 residues. The V and J ends lost 1 base and 4 bases respectively, with 17 bases between them. DNA of the CDR3: TGTGCCAGCAGCTTGAACGCCGGGGGAGGTCGAGAGACCCAGTACTTC. This sequence encodes CASSLNAGGGRETQYF.

The chain joins TRBV9 to TRBJ2-1; D is undetermined. Trimming took off 3 bases at V and 0 bases at J, with 13 bases between the two ends. The CDR3 contains 16 residues. Germline CDR1 is SGDLS and CDR2 is YYNGEE. The CDR3 DNA follows: TGTGCCAGCAGCGGAAAGGCATCAAGCTCCTACAATGAGCAGTTCTTC. This sequence encodes CASSGKASSSYNEQFF. The entire variable domain, with the rest obtained from reference TRBV9 and TRBJ2-1, is as follows: DSGVTQTPKHLITATGQRVTLRCSPRSGDLSVYWYQQSLDQGLQFLIQYYNGEERAKGNILERFSAQQFPDLHSELNLSSLELGDSALYFCASSGKASSSYNEQFFGPGTRLTVL.

The chain links TRBV5-6 to TRBJ2-3, with 8 bases that match TRBD1. The CDR3 length is 14 residues. CDR1 is SGHDT and CDR2 is YYEEEE in the germline V gene. J gave up 4 bases and V 4 bases, and 5 bases lay outside the gene matches. The DNA of the CDR3 is TGTGCCAGCAGCCGATTACAGGGGGCAGATACGCAGTATTTT. Residues: CASSRLQGADTQYF.

V gene TRBV6-6 combines with J gene TRBJ1-2; 11 bases map to TRBD1. V was pared by 5 bases and J by 3 bases, with 8 bases of the junction left unmatched. Germline V gene lookup returns CDR1 MNHNY and CDR2 SVGAGI (reference sequence). CDR3 length: 16 residues. CDR3 region: CASSSILGQGDYGYTF. The CDR3 DNA reads TGTGCCAGCAGTAGCATCTTGGGACAGGGGGACTATGGCTACACCTTC.

The CDR3 coding sequence is TGTGCCAGCAGAGAACCCGGGGTCTCAGATGGGGATACGCAGTATTTT. It codes for CASREPGVSDGDTQYF. The genes are TRBV6-1 and TRBJ2-3, with D perhaps TRBD2 (5 bases). The CDR3 has 16 residues. Germline loops: CDR1 MNHNS, CDR2 SASEGT. Trimming pared 6 bases from V and 6 bases from J, leaving 22 bases between.

The V call is TRBV5-1, the J call TRBJ1-4, with 9 bases lining up with TRBD1. CDR1 is SGHRS, CDR2 YFSETQ, per germline. The CDR3 is 14 amino acids. Trimming removed 0 bases from V and 7 bases from J; junction bases left unmatched: 1. The CDR3 here is CASSLGQGGEKLFF. CDR3 DNA: TGCGCCAGCAGCTTGGGACAGGGGGGTGAAAAACTGTTTTTT.

In its sample, this clone was seen a few times. The rearrangement links TRBV28 to TRBJ1-2; D gene unclear. V dropped 8 bases and J dropped 4 bases, with 23 bases sitting between them. Germline lookup yields CDR1 MDHEN and CDR2 SYDVKM. CDR3 length: 16 residues. The CDR3 here is CASQSPHGPTGYGYTF. The CDR3 DNA sequence: TGTGCCAGCCAAAGTCCCCACGGACCCACGGGCTATGGCTACACCTTC.

This chain joins TRBV7-2 and TRBJ1-1; TRBD1 matches at 7 bases. The CDR3 is 14 residues long. CDR1 and CDR2 from the germline V gene are SGHTA and FQGNSA. Unmatched junction bases numbered 4, after V lost 5 bases and J lost 1 base. CDR3 nucleotides: TGTGCCAGCAGCGTGGGACAGTGGAACACTGAAGCTTTCTTT. Translation gives CASSVGQWNTEAFF.

The chain has TRBV9 and TRBJ1-2, with a weak D call TRBD1 (6 bases). CDR1 SGDLS and CDR2 YYNGEE come from the germline V gene. This CDR3 has 15 residues. The V and J ends lost 0 bases and 1 base respectively, with 10 bases between them. The CDR3 loop reads CASSVGTASNYGYTF. The CDR3 region has the DNA TGTGCCAGCAGCGTAGGGACAGCTAGTAACTATGGCTACACCTTC.

V and J are TRBV14 and TRBJ2-7; 13 positions agree with TRBD2. Germline CDR1 SGHDN, CDR2 FVKESK. The CDR3 loop spans 16 amino acids. After removal of 0 bases from V and 6 bases from J, the junction contained 5 bases not matched to a gene. This CDR3 is CASSQEWGLAGTEQYF. As DNA, the CDR3 is TGTGCCAGCAGCCAAGAATGGGGACTAGCGGGGACCGAGCAGTACTTC. Complete variable domain (other parts from reference TRBV14 and TRBJ2-7): EAGVTQFPSHSVIEKGQTVTLRCDPISGHDNLYWYRRVMGKEIKFLLHFVKESKQDESGMPNNRFLAERTGGTYSTLKVQPAELEDSGVYFCASSQEWGLAGTEQYFGPGTRLTVT.

The chain couples TRBV11-2 to TRBJ2-5; D is ambiguous. The V end lost 8 bases, the J end lost 4 bases, and 11 bases lay between the germline ends. Germline V lookup: CDR1 SGHAT, CDR2 FQNNGV. The CDR3 totals 12 residues. For the CDR3, the DNA is TGTGCCAGCGGGCGTACCCGAGAGACCCAGTACTTC. Translated: CASGRTRETQYF.

The V and J genes are TRBV9 and TRBJ1-4; 7 nucleotides match TRBD1. V was pared by 4 bases and J by 7 bases, with 7 bases of the junction left unmatched. CDR1 and CDR2 from the germline V gene are SGDLS and YYNGEE. This CDR3 is 14 amino acids long. The CDR3 DNA sequence: TGTGCCAGCAGCATAGGGACAGTAGGTGAAAAACTGTTTTTT. Translation: CASSIGTVGEKLFF.

This clone was seen more than once but under ten times. The chain has TRBV6-1 and TRBJ1-3; unclear D gene. This CDR3 is 16 amino acids long. V was shortened by 4 bases and J by 2 bases, with 15 bases between the two germline ends. Germline CDR1 is MNHNS and CDR2 is SASEGT. CDR3 DNA sequence: TGTGCCAGCAGTGGGCACTTGGCAGAGGCTGGAAACACCATATATTTT. It encodes CASSGHLAEAGNTIYF.

This clone appeared a few times. The chain is built from TRBV5-4 and TRBJ2-7; D is possibly TRBD2 (5 bases). V shed 6 bases and J shed 1 base, with 11 bases lying between them. CDR3 length: 13 amino acids. The germline CDR1 and CDR2 sequences are SGHNT and YYREEE (reference sequence). CDR3 DNA sequence: TGTGCCAGCACCGAGGGCGGATCCTACGAGCAGTACTTC. Encoded protein: CASTEGGSYEQYF.

This clone was seen only once. This chain uses TRBV28 with TRBJ2-7, with 9 positions matching TRBD2. Trimming at V came to 1 base and at J to 6 bases, leaving 13 bases not matched to a gene. In germline, CDR1 is MDHEN, CDR2 SYDVKM. This CDR3 spans 17 amino acids. In nucleotides, the CDR3 is TGTGCCAGCAGTTTATTGTTAGGGGCGGGAGGGAATACCGAGCAGTACTTC. Translation: CASSLLLGAGGNTEQYF.

This chain joins TRBV27 and TRBJ2-3; D unclear. This CDR3 has 14 residues. V lost 3 bases and J 2 bases, leaving 9 bases between the germline ends. Germline-derived CDR1 and CDR2 are MNHEY and SMNVEV (reference sequence). In DNA, the CDR3 is TGTGCCAGCAGTTTTTCCCGGAACACAGATACGCAGTATTTT. This encodes CASSFSRNTDTQYF.

The rearrangement links TRBV18 to TRBJ1-1; D perhaps matches TRBD1 (6 bases). The CDR3 runs 15 residues. The V gene's germline CDR1 is KGHSH and CDR2 LQKENI. Between the trimmed V and J ends, which lost 5 bases and 5 bases, there was a span of 18 bases. CDR3 loop: CASSNTQGGLTEAFF. CDR3 coding DNA: TGTGCCAGCTCAAACACACAGGGAGGTTTGACTGAAGCTTTCTTT.

This chain joins TRBV27 and TRBJ1-5; D may be TRBD1 (6 bases). Germline V lookup: CDR1 MNHEY, CDR2 SMNVEV (reference sequence). Trimming left V 6 bases short and J 6 bases short, with 15 bases between. This CDR3 is 14 amino acids long. The CDR3 reads CASRRGGVGQPQHF. CDR3 DNA sequence: TGTGCCAGCAGAAGGGGGGGAGTAGGTCAGCCCCAGCATTTT.

The table lists this clone with a count of one. This rearrangement joins TRBV4-1 to TRBJ2-7, with 8 bases fitting TRBD2. Germline V gene lookup returns CDR1 MGHRA and CDR2 YSYEKL. This CDR3 is 16 amino acids long. After removal of 5 bases from V and 3 bases from J, the junction contained 12 bases not matched to a gene. In DNA form, the CDR3 reads TGCGCCAGCAGCATTCACCGCAGCGGGAGTGTCTACGAGCAGTACTTC. The encoded protein is CASSIHRSGSVYEQYF.

The chain combines TRBV7-9 with TRBJ1-1, with D possibly being TRBD1 (5 bases). V was shortened by 5 bases and J by 4 bases, with 14 bases between the two germline ends. This CDR3 has 14 residues. Germline V gene sequence: CDR1 SEHNR, CDR2 FQNEAQ (reference sequence). In DNA, the CDR3 is TGTGCCAGCAGCCTGCAGGGAGGGATCACTGAAGCTTTCTTT. As protein: CASSLQGGITEAFF.

The chain has TRBV5-5 and TRBJ2-3; TRBD2 matches at 14 bases. The CDR3 is made up of 16 amino acids. V shed 3 bases and J 5 bases; nucleotides not matched to a gene: 5. Germline-derived CDR1 and CDR2 are SGHKS and YYEKEE (reference sequence). CDR3 amino acids: CASSWGLAGAGDTQYF. CDR3 bases: TGTGCCAGCAGCTGGGGACTAGCGGGAGCCGGAGATACGCAGTATTTT.

This chain connects TRBV11-2 to TRBJ2-1; 15 nucleotides line up with TRBD2. V was clipped by 1 base and J by 13 bases; unmatched bases: 5. Germline CDR1 and CDR2: SGHAT and FQNNGV. CDR3 length equals 15 residues. CDR3 loop: CASSLAGTSGGSQFF. The DNA of the CDR3 is TGTGCCAGCAGCTTAGCTGGGACTAGCGGGGGGTCCCAGTTCTTC.

Remarks on this clone: Germline is not matched at one junction end, which may reflect a read error. The chain combines TRBV18 with TRBJ2-5; no clear D. The CDR3 runs 11 residues. CDR1 and CDR2 (germline): KGHSH, LQKENI. The CDR3 nucleotides are TGTGCCAGCTCATCACAAGAGATCCAGTACTTC. It is translated as CASSSQEIQYF.